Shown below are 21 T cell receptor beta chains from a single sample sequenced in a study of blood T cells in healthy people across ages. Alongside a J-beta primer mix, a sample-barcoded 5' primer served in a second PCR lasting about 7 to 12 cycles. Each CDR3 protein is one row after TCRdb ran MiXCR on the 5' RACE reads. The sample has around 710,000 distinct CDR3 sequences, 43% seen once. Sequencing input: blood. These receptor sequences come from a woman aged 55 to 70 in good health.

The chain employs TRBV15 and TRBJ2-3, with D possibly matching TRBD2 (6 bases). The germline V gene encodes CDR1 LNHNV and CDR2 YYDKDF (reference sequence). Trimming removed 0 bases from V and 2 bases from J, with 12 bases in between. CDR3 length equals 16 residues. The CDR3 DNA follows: TGTGCCACCAGCAGAGATGGGGGGTCCCACACAGATACGCAGTATTTT. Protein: CATSRDGGSHTDTQYF. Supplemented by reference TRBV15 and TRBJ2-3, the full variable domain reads DAMVIQNPRYQVTQFGKPVTLSCSQTLNHNVMYWYQQKSSQAPKLLFHYYDKDFNNEADTPDNFQSRRPNTSFCFLDIRSPGLGDTAMYLCATSRDGGSHTDTQYFGPGTRLTVL.

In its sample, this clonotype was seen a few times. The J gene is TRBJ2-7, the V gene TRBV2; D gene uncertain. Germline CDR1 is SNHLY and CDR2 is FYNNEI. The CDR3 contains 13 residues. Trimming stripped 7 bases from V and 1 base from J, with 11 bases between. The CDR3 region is CASKGYRSYEQYF. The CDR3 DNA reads TGTGCCAGCAAAGGATACCGGTCCTACGAGCAGTACTTC.

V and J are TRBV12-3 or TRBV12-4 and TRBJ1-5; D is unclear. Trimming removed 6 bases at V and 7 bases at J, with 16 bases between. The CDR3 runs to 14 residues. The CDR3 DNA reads TGTGCCAGCAGAGAGCTTTCTCGGGAACAGCCCCAGCATTTT. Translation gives CASRELSREQPQHF.

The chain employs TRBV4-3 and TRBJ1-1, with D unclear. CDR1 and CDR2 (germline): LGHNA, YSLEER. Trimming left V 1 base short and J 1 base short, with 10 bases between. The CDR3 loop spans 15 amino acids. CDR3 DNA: TGCGCCAGCAGCCAAGTCCGAGCACGGAACACTGAAGCTTTCTTT. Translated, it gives CASSQVRARNTEAFF.

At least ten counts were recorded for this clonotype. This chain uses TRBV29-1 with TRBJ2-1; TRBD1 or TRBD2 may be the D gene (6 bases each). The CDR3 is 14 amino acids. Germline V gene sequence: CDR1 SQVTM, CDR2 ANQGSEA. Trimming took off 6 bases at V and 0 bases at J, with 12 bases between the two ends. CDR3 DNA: TGCAGCGTGGGGGCGGGGAGCTCCTACAATGAGCAGTTCTTC. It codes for CSVGAGSSYNEQFF.

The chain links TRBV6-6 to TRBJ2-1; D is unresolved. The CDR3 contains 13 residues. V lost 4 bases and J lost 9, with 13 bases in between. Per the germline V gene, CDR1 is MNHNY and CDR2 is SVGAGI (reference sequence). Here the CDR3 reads CASSSFLNTEQFF. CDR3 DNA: TGTGCCAGCAGTTCCTTCCTTAACACTGAGCAGTTCTTC.

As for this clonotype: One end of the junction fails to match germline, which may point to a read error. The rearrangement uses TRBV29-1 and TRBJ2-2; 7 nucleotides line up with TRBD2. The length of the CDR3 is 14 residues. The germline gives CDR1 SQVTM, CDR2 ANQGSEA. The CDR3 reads CGAANGRYTGELFF. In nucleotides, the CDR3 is TGTGGGGCCGCTAACGGGAGGTACACCGGGGAGCTGTTTTTT.

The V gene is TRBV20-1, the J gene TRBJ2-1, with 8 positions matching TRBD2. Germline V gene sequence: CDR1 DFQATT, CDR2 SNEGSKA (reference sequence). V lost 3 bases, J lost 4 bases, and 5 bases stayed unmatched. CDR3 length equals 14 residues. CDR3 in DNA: TGCAGTGCTAGCGGGGGGGCCCAATACAATGAGCAGTTCTTC. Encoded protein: CSASGGAQYNEQFF.

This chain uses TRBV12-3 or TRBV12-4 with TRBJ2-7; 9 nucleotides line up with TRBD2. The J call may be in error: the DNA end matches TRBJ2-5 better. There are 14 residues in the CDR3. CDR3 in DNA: TGTGCCAGCAGCACAGTAGCGGGAGAGAAGACCCAGTACTTC. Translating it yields CASSTVAGEKTQYF.

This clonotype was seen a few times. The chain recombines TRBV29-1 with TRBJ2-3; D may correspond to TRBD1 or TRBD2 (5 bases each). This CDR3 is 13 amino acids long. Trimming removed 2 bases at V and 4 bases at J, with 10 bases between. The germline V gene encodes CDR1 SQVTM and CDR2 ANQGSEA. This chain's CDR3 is CSVERGPPDTQYF. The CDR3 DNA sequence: TGCAGCGTTGAACGGGGACCTCCAGATACGCAGTATTTT.

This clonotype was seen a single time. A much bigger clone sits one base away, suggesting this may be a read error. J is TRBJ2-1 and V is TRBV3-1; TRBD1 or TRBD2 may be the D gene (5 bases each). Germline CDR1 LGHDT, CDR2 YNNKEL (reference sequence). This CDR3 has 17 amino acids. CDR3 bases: TGTGCCGGCAGCCAAGGACTTCGGGACGGCTCCTACAATGAGCAGTTCTTC. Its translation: CAGSQGLRDGSYNEQFF.

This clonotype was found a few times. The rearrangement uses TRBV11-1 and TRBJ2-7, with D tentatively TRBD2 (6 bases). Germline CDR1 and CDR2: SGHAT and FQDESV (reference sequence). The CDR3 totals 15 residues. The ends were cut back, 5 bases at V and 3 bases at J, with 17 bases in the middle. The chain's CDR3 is CASSPPLAGSYEQYF. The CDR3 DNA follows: TGTGCCAGCAGCCCCCCCCTTGCGGGAAGCTACGAGCAGTACTTC.

The CDR3, as DNA: TGTGCCAGCAGTGACGACCCCTACGAGCAGTACTTC. It codes for CASSDDPYEQYF. The chain uses TRBV2 and TRBJ2-7; D call uncertain. This CDR3 has 12 amino acids. The V gene's germline CDR1 is SNHLY and CDR2 FYNNEI. Trimming removed 3 bases at V and 2 bases at J, with 5 bases between.

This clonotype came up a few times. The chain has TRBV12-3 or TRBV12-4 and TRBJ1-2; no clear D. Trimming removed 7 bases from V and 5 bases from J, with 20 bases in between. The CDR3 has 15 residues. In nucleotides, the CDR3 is TGTGCCAGCAACACACTTGCGGGGTCGGGATATGGCTACACCTTC. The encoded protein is CASNTLAGSGYGYTF.

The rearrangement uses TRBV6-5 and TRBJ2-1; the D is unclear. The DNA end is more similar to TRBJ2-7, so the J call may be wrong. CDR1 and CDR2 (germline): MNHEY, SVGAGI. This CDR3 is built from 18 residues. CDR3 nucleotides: TGTGCCAGCAGTTACTCTATTAATCCCTCTCTCTCCTACAATGAGCAGTACTTC. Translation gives CASSYSINPSLSYNEQYF.

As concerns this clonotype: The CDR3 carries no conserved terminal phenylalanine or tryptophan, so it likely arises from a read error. CDR3 DNA: TGTGCCATCAGTGAATTGGGGAATCAGCCCCAGCATTTA. This gives the protein CAISELGNQPQHL. The rearrangement uses TRBV10-3 and TRBJ1-5, with no clear D. The germline V gene has CDR1 ENHRY and CDR2 SYGVKD. The CDR3 sequence is 13 residues long. Trimming stripped 3 bases from V and 4 bases from J, with 7 bases between.

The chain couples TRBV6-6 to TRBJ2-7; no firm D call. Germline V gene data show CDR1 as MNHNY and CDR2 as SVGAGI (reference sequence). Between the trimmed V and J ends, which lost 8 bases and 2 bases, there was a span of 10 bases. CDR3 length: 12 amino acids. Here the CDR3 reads CASGPPTYEQYF. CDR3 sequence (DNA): TGTGCCAGCGGGCCGCCTACCTACGAGCAGTACTTC.

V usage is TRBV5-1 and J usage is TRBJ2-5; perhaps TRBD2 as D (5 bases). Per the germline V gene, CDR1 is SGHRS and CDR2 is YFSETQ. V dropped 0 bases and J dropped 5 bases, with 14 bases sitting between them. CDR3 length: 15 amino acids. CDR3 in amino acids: CASSLAGQRLETQYF. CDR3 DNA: TGCGCCAGCAGCTTGGCCGGGCAGCGGTTGGAGACCCAGTACTTC.

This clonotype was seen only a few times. The CDR3 reads CSAVDRGLYGANVLTF. The CDR3 nucleotides read TGCAGTGCTGTCGACAGGGGGCTATATGGGGCCAACGTCCTGACTTTC. The chain links TRBV20-1 to TRBJ2-6; 10 bases agree with TRBD1. Germline-derived CDR1 and CDR2 are DFQATT and SNEGSKA (reference sequence). This CDR3 has 16 amino acids. V trimming: 5 bases; J trimming: 3 bases; junction bases outside the gene matches: 7.

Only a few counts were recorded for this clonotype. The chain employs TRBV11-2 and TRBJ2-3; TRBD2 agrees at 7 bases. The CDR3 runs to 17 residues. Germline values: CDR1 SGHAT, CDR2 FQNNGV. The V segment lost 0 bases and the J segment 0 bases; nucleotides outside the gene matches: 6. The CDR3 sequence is CASSLDGLAASTDTQYF. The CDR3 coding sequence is TGTGCCAGCAGCTTAGATGGGCTAGCGGCTAGCACAGATACGCAGTATTTT.

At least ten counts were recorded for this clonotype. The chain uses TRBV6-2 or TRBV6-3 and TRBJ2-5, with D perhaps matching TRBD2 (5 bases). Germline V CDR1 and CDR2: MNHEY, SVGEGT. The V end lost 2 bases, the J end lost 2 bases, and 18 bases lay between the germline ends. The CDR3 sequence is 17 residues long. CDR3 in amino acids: CASSYPPAEADQETQYF. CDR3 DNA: TGTGCCAGCAGTTACCCGCCTGCGGAGGCCGATCAAGAGACCCAGTACTTC.